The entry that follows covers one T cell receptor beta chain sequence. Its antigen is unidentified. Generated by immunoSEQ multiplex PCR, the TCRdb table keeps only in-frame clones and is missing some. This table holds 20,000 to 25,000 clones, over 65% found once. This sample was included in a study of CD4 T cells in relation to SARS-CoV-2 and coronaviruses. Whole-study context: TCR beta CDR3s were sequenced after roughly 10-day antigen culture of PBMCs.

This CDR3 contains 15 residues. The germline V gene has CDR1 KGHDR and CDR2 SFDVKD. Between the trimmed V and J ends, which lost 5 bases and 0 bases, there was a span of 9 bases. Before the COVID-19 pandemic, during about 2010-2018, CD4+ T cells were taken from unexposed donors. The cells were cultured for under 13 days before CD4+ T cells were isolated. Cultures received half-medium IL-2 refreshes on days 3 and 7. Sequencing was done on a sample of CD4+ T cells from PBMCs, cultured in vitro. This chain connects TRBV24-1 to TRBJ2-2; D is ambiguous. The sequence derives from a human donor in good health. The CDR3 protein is CATSGPSANTGELFF. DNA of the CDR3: TGTGCCACCAGTGGACCGAGCGCGAACACCGGGGAGCTGTTTTTT.